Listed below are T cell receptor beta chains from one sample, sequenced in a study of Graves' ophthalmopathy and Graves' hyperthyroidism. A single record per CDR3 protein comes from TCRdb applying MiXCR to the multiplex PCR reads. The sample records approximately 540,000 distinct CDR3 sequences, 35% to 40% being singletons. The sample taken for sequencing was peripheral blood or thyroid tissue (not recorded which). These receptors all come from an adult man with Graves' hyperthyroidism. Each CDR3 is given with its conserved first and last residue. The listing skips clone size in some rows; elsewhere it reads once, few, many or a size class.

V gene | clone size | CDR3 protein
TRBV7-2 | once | CASSLLGRPPPTDTQYF
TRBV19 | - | CASNSWDGDTEAFF
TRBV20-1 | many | CSAPQGHTNEKLFF
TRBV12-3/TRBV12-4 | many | CASSSRGSYEQYF
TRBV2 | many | CASSEEGRGANVLTF
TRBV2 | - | CASKIAGGQAGTQYF
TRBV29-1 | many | CSVEEISYEQYF
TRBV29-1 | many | CSVALDYGYTF
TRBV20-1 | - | CSAREQGLRTEAFF
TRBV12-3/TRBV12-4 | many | CASSRMGNSPLHF
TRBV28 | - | CASSLAVKETQYF
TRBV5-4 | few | CASSLGAQYEQYF
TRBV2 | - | CASSEARGAPEAIF
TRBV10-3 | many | CAISESWRNEKLFF
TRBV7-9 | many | CASGLPHSYEQYF
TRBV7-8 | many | CASSFGRVSPKETQYF
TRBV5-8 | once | CASSLVPGSNRPQHF
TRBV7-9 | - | CASSRPGTGDGGWSYGYTF
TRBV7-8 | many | CASSAGLAGSGETQYF
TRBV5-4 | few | CASSRPGTKNTGELFF
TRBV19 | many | CASLVAGGSQPQHF
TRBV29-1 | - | CSSLSTGTSVTGELFF
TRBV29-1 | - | CSADRVSGANVLTF
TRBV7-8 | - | CASSALDEQYF
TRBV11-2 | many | CASSLESQATQYF
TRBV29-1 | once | CSVERGAASTDTQYF
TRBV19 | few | CAATGGGPNTGELFF
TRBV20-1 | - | CSAHIRTGAEWAFF